The 17 T cell receptor beta chains given below trace back to one sample, sequenced in a study of cytomegalovirus exposure and HLA in healthy donors. Amplification used 60 Vbeta primers and 13 Jbeta primers. TCRdb keeps only in-frame clones here, not all; method: immunoSEQ multiplex PCR. The data contain about 150,000 clones, just under 75% of them singletons. Input material: PBMCs. The source is a woman between 18 and 29 years old in good health and CMV-seronegative.

The V gene is TRBV28, the J gene TRBJ2-5; D may be TRBD2 (6 bases). Per germline, CDR1 MDHEN and CDR2 SYDVKM. V shed 4 bases and J shed 5 bases, with 14 bases lying between them. The CDR3 is 14 residues long. CDR3: CASSSVGGVETQYF. CDR3 bases: TGTGCCAGCAGTTCGGTGGGGGGAGTGGAGACCCAGTACTTC.

This clone has only a few counts. V and J are TRBV4-3 and TRBJ1-6, with a possible D match to TRBD1 (6 bases). The length of the CDR3 is 14 residues. The V end was cut by 2 bases, the J end by 8 bases, with 10 bases between. The germline V gene encodes CDR1 LGHNA and CDR2 YSLEER. The CDR3 nucleotides are TGCGCCAGCAGCCAATCGGACAGCTATTCACCCCTCCACTTT. Protein: CASSQSDSYSPLHF.

The chain has TRBV5-6 and TRBJ2-5; 7 bases fit TRBD1. J lost 3 bases, V lost 5 bases, and 7 bases had no gene match. The CDR3 consists of 14 residues. The V gene's germline CDR1 is SGHDT and CDR2 YYEEEE. The CDR3 is CASSYGTAKETQYF. The DNA of the CDR3 is TGTGCCAGCAGTTATGGGACAGCGAAAGAGACCCAGTACTTC.

The genes are TRBV7-2 and TRBJ1-4; D gene ambiguous. The germline gives CDR1 SGHTA, CDR2 FQGNSA. There are 16 residues in the CDR3. The V end lost 5 bases, the J end lost 5 bases, and 18 bases lay between the germline ends. CDR3 DNA sequence: TGTGCCAGCAGCCCCCTTTTACGGGGATCCAATGAAAAACTGTTTTTT. It translates to CASSPLLRGSNEKLFF.

This clone was recorded a few times. V gene TRBV19 combines with J gene TRBJ1-5, with TRBD1 matching 12 bases. J was trimmed by 14 bases and V by 3 bases; bases with no gene match: 17. The CDR3 has 17 amino acids. The germline V gene encodes CDR1 LNHDA and CDR2 SQIVND (reference sequence). The CDR3 coding sequence is TGTGCCAGTAGTATCCGTCCGGGACAGGGGGCCGGGTGGTGGAAGCATTTT. The encoded protein is CASSIRPGQGAGWWKHF.

This clone was found a few times. This rearrangement joins TRBV30 to TRBJ1-2; TRBD1 matches at 7 bases. CDR1 and CDR2 from the germline V gene are GTSNPN and SVGIG (reference sequence). The junction had 4 bases not matched to a gene; V was cut back by 3 bases and J by 3 bases. This CDR3 comprises 13 residues. CDR3 coding DNA: TGTGCCTGGAGCTTAGGGGGCCACTATGGCTACACCTTC. Translating it yields CAWSLGGHYGYTF. Combining the CDR3 with reference TRBV30 and TRBJ1-2 gives the whole variable domain SQTIHQWPATLVQPVGSPLSLECTVEGTSNPNLYWYRQAAGRGLQLLFYSVGIGQISSEVPQNLSASRPQDRQFILSSKKLLLSDSGFYLCAWSLGGHYGYTFGSGTRLTVV.

The V call is TRBV2, the J call TRBJ1-2, with D possibly TRBD1 on 5 matching bases. There are 14 residues in the CDR3. The germline V and J ends were trimmed by 1 base and 7 bases, with 13 bases remaining between them. The V gene's germline CDR1 is SNHLY and CDR2 FYNNEI. The CDR3 loop is CASSEERQGGGYTF. The CDR3 DNA follows: TGTGCCAGCAGTGAAGAAAGGCAGGGTGGTGGCTACACCTTC. Drawing the rest from reference TRBV2 and TRBJ1-2, the complete variable domain is EPEVTQTPSHQVTQMGQEVILRCVPISNHLYFYWYRQILGQKVEFLVSFYNNEISEKSEIFDDQFSVERPDGSNFTLKIRSTKLEDSAMYFCASSEERQGGGYTFGSGTRLTVV.

This chain uses TRBV19 with TRBJ2-1, with 13 bases aligning to TRBD2. The ends lost 6 bases at V and 0 bases at J; junction bases unmatched: 11. Germline V gives CDR1 LNHDA, CDR2 SQIVND (reference sequence). The CDR3 totals 19 residues. The CDR3 nucleotides are TGTGCCAGTAGCAGTCCCCTCGGACTAGCGGGAGACTCCTACAATGAGCAGTTCTTC. This sequence encodes CASSSPLGLAGDSYNEQFF.

The gene calls are TRBV2 and TRBJ2-1; 11 bases agree with TRBD2. This CDR3 comprises 14 residues. The germline CDR1 and CDR2 sequences are SNHLY and FYNNEI. V shed 7 bases, J shed 7 bases, and the junction held 6 bases outside the gene matches. CDR3 amino acids: CASITASGRNEQFF. The CDR3 region has the DNA TGTGCCAGCATAACGGCTAGCGGGAGGAATGAGCAGTTCTTC.

The rearrangement links TRBV30 to TRBJ1-5, with D uncertain. This CDR3 contains 13 residues. Trimming took off 4 bases at V and 2 bases at J, with 9 bases between the two ends. The germline CDR1 and CDR2 sequences are GTSNPN and SVGIG (reference sequence). The CDR3 coding sequence is TGTGCCTGGAACCAACGAGGCAATCAGCCCCAGCATTTT. As protein: CAWNQRGNQPQHF.

The J gene is TRBJ2-7, the V gene TRBV5-5; 9 nucleotides align to TRBD1. Trimming took 1 base from V and 1 from J; bases not matched to a gene: 6. The germline V gene has CDR1 SGHKS and CDR2 YYEKEE (reference sequence). CDR3 length: 16 amino acids. The CDR3 region is CASSLTGGLLSYEQYF. CDR3 sequence (DNA): TGTGCCAGCAGCTTGACAGGGGGCCTACTATCCTACGAGCAGTACTTC.

This chain connects TRBV2 to TRBJ1-2, with 7 bases lining up with TRBD1. This CDR3 comprises 14 residues. CDR1 and CDR2 from the germline V gene are SNHLY and FYNNEI. The J segment lost 7 bases and the V segment lost 6 bases, leaving 11 bases of the junction unmatched. This CDR3 is CASRRDSQPGGYTF. The DNA of the CDR3 is TGTGCCAGCAGACGGGACAGCCAACCGGGTGGCTACACCTTC.

The J gene is TRBJ2-3, the V gene TRBV4-2, with 8 nucleotides matching TRBD2. In germline, CDR1 is LGHNA, CDR2 YNFKEQ. V trimming: 0 bases; J trimming: 1 base; junction bases outside the gene matches: 6. The CDR3 has 17 residues. The CDR3 loop reads CASSQEGGGRGTDTQYF. The CDR3 region has the DNA TGTGCCAGCAGCCAAGAGGGCGGGGGGAGGGGCACAGATACGCAGTATTTT.

The chain recombines TRBV9 with TRBJ2-1; D not resolved. V was trimmed by 0 bases and J by 6 bases, leaving 7 bases between them. This CDR3 has 13 residues. Germline V lookup: CDR1 SGDLS, CDR2 YYNGEE. The CDR3 DNA reads as TGTGCCAGCAGCGTAGGTAGGAGCAATGAGCAGTTCTTC. It translates to CASSVGRSNEQFF. The entire variable domain, with the rest obtained from reference TRBV9 and TRBJ2-1, is as follows: DSGVTQTPKHLITATGQRVTLRCSPRSGDLSVYWYQQSLDQGLQFLIQYYNGEERAKGNILERFSAQQFPDLHSELNLSSLELGDSALYFCASSVGRSNEQFFGPGTRLTVL.

The chain couples TRBV18 to TRBJ1-2, with D hard to call. Trimming pared 4 bases from V and 4 bases from J, leaving 13 bases between. CDR1 and CDR2 (germline): KGHSH, LQKENI. This CDR3 spans 14 amino acids. The CDR3 is CASSLDGSTYGYTF. Written as DNA, the CDR3 is TGTGCCAGCTCACTCGATGGGAGTACCTATGGCTACACCTTC.

This clone has just a few counts. This chain links TRBV6-5 with TRBJ1-5; D not resolved. The CDR3 sequence is 14 residues long. V was clipped by 5 bases and J by 4 bases, with 12 bases between them. CDR1 is MNHEY, CDR2 SVGAGI, per germline. The CDR3 region is CASSLQEINQPQHF. DNA of the CDR3: TGTGCCAGCAGTCTCCAGGAAATTAATCAGCCCCAGCATTTT.

CDR3 sequence reads: CASRTGQGSGYTF. In nucleotides, the CDR3 is TGTGCCAGCAGAACCGGACAGGGGTCTGGCTACACCTTC. The chain employs TRBV6-6 and TRBJ1-2; 9 bases align to TRBD1. Germline CDR1 and CDR2: MNHNY and SVGAGI (reference sequence). This CDR3 is 13 amino acids long. The V gene end was trimmed by 6 bases and the J gene end by 7 bases; junction bases not matched to a gene: 6.